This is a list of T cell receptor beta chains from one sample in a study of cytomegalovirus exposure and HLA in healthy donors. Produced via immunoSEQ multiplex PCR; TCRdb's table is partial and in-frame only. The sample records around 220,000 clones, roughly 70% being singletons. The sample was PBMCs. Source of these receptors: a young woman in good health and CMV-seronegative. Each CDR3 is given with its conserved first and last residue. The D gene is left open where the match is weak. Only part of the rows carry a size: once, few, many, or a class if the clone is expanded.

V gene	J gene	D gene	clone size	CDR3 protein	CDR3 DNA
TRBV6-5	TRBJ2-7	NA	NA	CASSYIGPPYEQYF	TGTGCCAGCAGTTACATCGGTCCCCCCTACGAGCAGTACTTC
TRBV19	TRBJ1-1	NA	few	CASSTTGQGTEAFF	TGTGCCAGTAGTACGACAGGTCAGGGTACTGAAGCTTTCTTT
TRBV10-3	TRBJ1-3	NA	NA	CAIRVTDASGNTIYF	TGTGCCATCAGGGTGACAGACGCCTCTGGAAACACCATATATTTT
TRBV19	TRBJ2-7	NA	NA	CASSFEGGAAYEQYF	TGTGCCAGTTCTTTTGAGGGGGGGGCAGCCTACGAGCAGTACTTC
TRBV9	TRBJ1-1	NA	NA	CASSVVGANTEAFF	TGTGCCAGCAGCGTAGTGGGGGCAAACACTGAAGCTTTCTTT
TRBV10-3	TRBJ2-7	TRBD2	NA	CAISVAGDPSYEQYF	TGTGCCATCAGTGTGGCGGGAGACCCCTCCTACGAGCAGTACTTC
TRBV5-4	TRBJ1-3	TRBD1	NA	CASSNRGSGNTIYF	TGTGCCAGCAGCAACAGGGGCTCTGGAAACACCATATATTTT
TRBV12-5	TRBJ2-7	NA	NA	CASGLGVWGPYEQYF	TGTGCTAGTGGTTTGGGGGTTTGGGGCCCCTACGAGCAGTACTTC
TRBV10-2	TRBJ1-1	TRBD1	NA	CASSESGGTEAFF	TGCGCCAGCAGTGAATCAGGGGGCACTGAAGCTTTCTTT
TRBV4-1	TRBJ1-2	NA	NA	CASSQGAATNYGYTF	TGCGCCAGCAGCCAAGGGGCAGCAACAAACTATGGCTACACCTTC
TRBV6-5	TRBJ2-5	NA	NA	CASNPTTSPEETQYF	TGTGCCAGCAACCCGACGACTAGTCCCGAGGAGACCCAGTACTTC
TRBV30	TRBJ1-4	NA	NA	CAWSVLKVSNEKLFF	TGTGCCTGGAGTGTACTTAAAGTATCTAATGAAAAACTGTTTTTT
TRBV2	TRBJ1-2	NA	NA	CASSEVLRVDGYTF	TGTGCCAGCAGTGAGGTCCTAAGAGTGGATGGCTACACCTTC
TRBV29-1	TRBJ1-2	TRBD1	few	CSVWRGLGSLYGYTF	TGCAGCGTCTGGAGGGGGCTAGGCTCCCTCTATGGCTACACCTTC
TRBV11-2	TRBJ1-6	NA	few	CASSPFTYNSPLHF	TGTGCCAGCAGCCCCTTTACCTATAATTCACCCCTCCACTTT